The rows below give T cell receptor beta chains drawn from one sample of a study of blood T cell repertoires in COVID-19. Sequencing used immunoSEQ multiplex PCR; TCRdb keeps in-frame clones, though not all of them. The sample shows over 35,000 clones, less than 85% of them seen only once. The sequenced sample was peripheral blood. The receptors originated from a man between 70 and 80 years old with acute or convalescent COVID-19. Each CDR3 is given with its conserved first and last residue. Each record gives: V gene, J gene, D gene, clone size, CDR3 protein, CDR3 DNA. D genes are given only for firm matches. For some rows the clone size is stated as once, few or many, or as a class when expanded; others skip it.

TRBV7-2	TRBJ2-2	NA	NA	CASSSDRATGELFF	TGTGCCAGCAGCTCGGACAGAGCCACCGGGGAGCTGTTTTTT
TRBV12-3/TRBV12-4	TRBJ1-2	NA	NA	CASRKQANYGYTF	TGTGCCAGCAGGAAACAGGCTAACTATGGCTACACCTTC
TRBV4-3	TRBJ2-3	NA	NA	CASRKQGFSTDTQYF	TGCGCCAGCAGGAAACAGGGCTTTAGCACAGATACGCAGTATTTT
TRBV5-1	TRBJ2-7	NA	NA	CASSLSQGSGEQYF	TGCGCCAGCAGCTTATCTCAGGGGTCAGGCGAGCAGTACTTC
TRBV14	TRBJ2-1	TRBD2	NA	CASSQDLLAAYNEQFF	TGTGCCAGCAGCCAAGATTTACTAGCGGCGTACAATGAGCAGTTCTTC
TRBV4-1	TRBJ2-1	NA	NA	CASSQGGRAGVDEQFF	TGCGCCAGCAGCCAAGGGGGGCGGGCGGGAGTGGATGAGCAGTTCTTC
TRBV18	TRBJ1-4	NA	NA	CASSPGIGGQEKLFF	TGTGCCAGCTCACCCGGGATTGGGGGACAAGAAAAACTGTTTTTT
TRBV3-1/TRBV3-2	TRBJ2-1	NA	few	CASSPYGPVQFF	TGTGCCAGCAGCCCGTATGGCCCTGTGCAGTTCTTC
TRBV3-1/TRBV3-2	TRBJ2-3	NA	NA	CASSGSVDKATDTQYF	TGTGCCAGCAGCGGCTCAGTGGACAAGGCCACAGATACGCAGTATTTT
TRBV15	TRBJ1-1	NA	NA	CATSRQENTEAFF	TGTGCCACCAGCAGACAGGAGAACACTGAAGCTTTCTTT
TRBV27	TRBJ1-2	TRBD1	NA	CASSPQGASGYTF	TGTGCCAGCAGTCCACAGGGGGCCAGTGGCTACACCTTC
TRBV9	TRBJ2-1	TRBD2	NA	CASSVGTSGRVYEQFF	TGTGCCAGCAGCGTCGGGACTAGCGGGAGAGTCTATGAGCAGTTCTTC